The 21 T cell receptor beta chains in this list originate from one sample, sequenced in a study of T cells after yellow fever vaccination. TCRdb independently ran MiXCR on the 5' RACE reads; one entry per CDR3 protein. The table lists approximately 550,000 distinct CDR3 sequences, around 21% of them singletons. The sequencing used PBMCs, collected 15 days after the yellow fever booster vaccination. The origin of the receptors is a man aged 30 to 45 who received the YFV17D yellow fever vaccine.

The table lists this clonotype with many counts. V gene TRBV20-1 combines with J gene TRBJ1-1; tentatively, D is TRBD1 (5 bases). CDR1 and CDR2 from the germline V gene are DFQATT and SNEGSKA (reference sequence). The CDR3 has 13 residues. V shed 3 bases and J shed 3 bases, with 11 bases lying between them. The CDR3 loop reads CSASGGRDTEAFF. The CDR3 bases are TGCAGTGCTAGCGGGGGGAGAGACACTGAAGCTTTCTTT.

V gene TRBV9 combines with J gene TRBJ2-3, with 7 bases fitting TRBD2. Germline V lookup: CDR1 SGDLS, CDR2 YYNGEE. The CDR3 consists of 15 residues. The V and J ends lost 0 bases and 2 bases, in that order; junction bases with no gene match: 3. CDR3 DNA sequence: TGTGCCAGCAGCGTAGGCCTAGCGGCCACAGATACGCAGTATTTT. Encoded protein: CASSVGLAATDTQYF.

The V and J genes are TRBV29-1 and TRBJ2-1; 10 nucleotides match TRBD2. The germline CDR1 and CDR2 sequences are SQVTM and ANQGSEA. This CDR3 comprises 14 residues. Unmatched junction bases numbered 9, after V lost 5 bases and J lost 8 bases. CDR3 DNA sequence: TGCAGCGTTTGGCTAGCGGGAGAAGGGGATGAGCAGTTCTTC. Translating it yields CSVWLAGEGDEQFF.

The chain combines TRBV27 with TRBJ2-2, with 12 bases identical to TRBD2. Germline V gives CDR1 MNHEY, CDR2 SMNVEV (reference sequence). J lost 8 bases, V lost 5 bases, and 6 bases had no gene match. The CDR3 runs 15 residues. The CDR3 DNA follows: TGTGCCAGCAGTCCTAGCGGGAGGGCCAGGGGGGAGCTGTTTTTT. Encoded protein: CASSPSGRARGELFF.

This clonotype was picked up a small number of times. The chain joins TRBV21-1 to TRBJ1-5. TRBV21-1 is a pseudogene locus. The CDR3 spans 18 residues. The CDR3 DNA sequence: TGTGCCAGCAGCAAAGAGGGGAGGGGCGGGGACAATGGGGAGCCCCAGCATTTT. Translating it yields CASSKEGRGGDNGEPQHF.

The genes are TRBV15 and TRBJ2-1, with a possible D match to TRBD2 (7 bases). Germline loops: CDR1 LNHNV, CDR2 YYDKDF (reference sequence). V was clipped by 5 bases and J by 6 bases, with 17 bases between them. This CDR3 is 15 amino acids long. The CDR3 DNA reads TGTGCCACCAGCCTAACGGGGGGCTCGGTCAATGAGCAGTTCTTC. It yields the protein CATSLTGGSVNEQFF.

The V and J genes are TRBV6-2 or TRBV6-3 and TRBJ2-7; perhaps TRBD1 as D (5 bases). CDR1 is MNHEY, CDR2 SVGEGT, per germline. V was clipped by 5 bases and J by 3 bases, with 17 bases between them. This CDR3 is built from 15 residues. In DNA, the CDR3 is TGTGCCAGCAGTAGGATTGGGGCTCTAAGCTACGAGCAGTACTTC. Amino acids: CASSRIGALSYEQYF.

This clonotype was recorded a few times. This sequence joins TRBV7-2 and TRBJ1-5; D gene ambiguous. V lost 4 bases and J lost 5, with 9 bases in between. There are 13 residues in the CDR3. CDR1 is SGHTA, CDR2 FQGNSA, per germline. CDR3 sequence (DNA): TGTGCCAGCAGCTCCCAGGAGGATCAGCCCCAGCATTTT. Protein sequence: CASSSQEDQPQHF.

This clonotype has just a few counts. V is TRBV27 and J is TRBJ2-2; D unresolved. CDR1 MNHEY and CDR2 SMNVEV come from the germline V gene (reference sequence). V lost 1 base and J 4 bases, leaving 10 bases between the germline ends. CDR3 length: 15 amino acids. CDR3 nucleotide sequence: TGTGCCAGCAGTTTATTGGGTTGGGGCACCGGGGAGCTGTTTTTT. This sequence encodes CASSLLGWGTGELFF.

This clonotype was recorded a few times. V usage is TRBV29-1 and J usage is TRBJ2-7; D may be TRBD1 or TRBD2 (5 bases each). Between the trimmed V and J ends, which lost 7 bases and 2 bases, there was a span of 15 bases. Germline assignment: CDR1 SQVTM and CDR2 ANQGSEA. This CDR3 region has 13 residues. Here the CDR3 reads CSASQGEPYEQYF. In DNA form, the CDR3 reads TGCAGCGCCTCTCAAGGGGAGCCCTACGAGCAGTACTTC.

This clonotype was picked up a small number of times. This chain uses TRBV5-1 with TRBJ2-7; TRBD1 matches at 7 bases. The CDR3 sequence is 15 residues long. The trim removed 4 bases at V and 3 bases at J, leaving 10 bases unmatched. Germline values: CDR1 SGHRS, CDR2 YFSETQ. CDR3 sequence (DNA): TGCGCCAGCAGCCCTCCCGGGACAGAATTCTACGAGCAGTACTTC. Protein product: CASSPPGTEFYEQYF.

This clonotype was counted a few times. The V gene is TRBV4-3, the J gene TRBJ2-1; TRBD2 matches 9 bases. Germline V gene sequence: CDR1 LGHNA, CDR2 YSLEER. Losses at the gene ends were 1 base for V and 3 bases for J; bases not matched to a gene: 7. The CDR3 consists of 17 residues. In nucleotides, the CDR3 is TGCGCCAGCAGCCAAGTACTGAGCGGGAGGAGCTACAATGAGCAGTTCTTC. As protein: CASSQVLSGRSYNEQFF.

The rearrangement joins TRBV10-1 to TRBJ2-3; 11 bases agree with TRBD2. The CDR3 is 15 residues long. Per the germline V gene, CDR1 is WNHNN and CDR2 is SYGVQD (reference sequence). V shed 2 bases, J shed 5 bases, and the junction held 3 bases outside the gene matches. CDR3: CASSERTSGRDTQYF. CDR3 sequence (DNA): TGCGCCAGCAGTGAGAGGACTAGCGGGCGAGATACGCAGTATTTT.

The rearrangement links TRBV20-1 to TRBJ2-3, with TRBD2 as a possible D gene (5 bases). This CDR3 region has 14 residues. V was clipped by 5 bases and J by 0 bases, with 12 bases between them. Germline V gene sequence: CDR1 DFQATT, CDR2 SNEGSKA (reference sequence). The CDR3 DNA follows: TGCAGTGCTCCCACTAGTCGTAGCACAGATACGCAGTATTTT. Its protein product is CSAPTSRSTDTQYF.

The V gene is TRBV7-8, the J gene TRBJ2-1; 9 bases line up with TRBD2. Looked up from germline, CDR1 is SGHVS and CDR2 is FQNEAQ. The trim removed 3 bases at V and 12 bases at J, leaving 3 bases unmatched. The CDR3 loop spans 12 amino acids. CDR3 coding DNA: TGTGCCAGCAGCTTGGAAGCGGGAGGGCAGTTCTTC. Amino acid sequence: CASSLEAGGQFF.

This clonotype has just a few counts. The rearrangement joins TRBV7-2 to TRBJ2-7; tentatively, D is TRBD2 (5 bases). The CDR3 loop spans 13 amino acids. CDR1 SGHTA and CDR2 FQGNSA come from the germline V gene. V was trimmed by 6 bases and J by 0 bases, leaving 9 bases between them. The CDR3 coding sequence is TGTGCCAGCAGGGCGGGCAGCTCCTACGAGCAGTACTTC. It encodes CASRAGSSYEQYF.

This chain joins TRBV7-2 and TRBJ2-4; D is perhaps TRBD1 or TRBD2 (6 bases each). Trimming cost V 5 bases and J 0 bases, with 11 bases left between them. Germline lookup yields CDR1 SGHTA and CDR2 FQGNSA. The length of the CDR3 is 15 residues. CDR3 amino acids: CASSPAGQAKNIQYF. CDR3 coding DNA: TGTGCCAGCAGCCCCGCGGGACAAGCCAAAAACATTCAGTACTTC.

The V call is TRBV18, the J call TRBJ2-1; possible D gene TRBD1, 5 bases. Germline-derived CDR1 and CDR2 are KGHSH and LQKENI. The CDR3 consists of 13 residues. Trimming stripped 6 bases from V and 8 bases from J, with 14 bases between. The DNA for the CDR3 is TGTGCCAGCTCCCCCTTAACAGGCGATGAGCAGTTCTTC. It codes for CASSPLTGDEQFF.

V is TRBV7-2 and J is TRBJ2-3, with 8 nucleotides matching TRBD2. Germline V gene data show CDR1 as SGHTA and CDR2 as FQGNSA. Germline trimming cut 4 bases from V and 4 bases from J; bases unmatched to any gene: 7. The CDR3 runs 15 residues. CDR3 coding DNA: TGTGCCAGCAGCTCCTCGGGAGGGAGGGCAGATACGCAGTATTTT. Translating it yields CASSSSGGRADTQYF.

In this sample, this clonotype turned up a few times. The chain employs TRBV12-3 or TRBV12-4 and TRBJ2-7, with D maybe TRBD1 (6 bases). V was clipped by 3 bases and J by 4 bases, with 13 bases between them. The CDR3 covers 14 residues. Written as DNA, the CDR3 is TGTGCCAGCAGTTTGAGTCAGGGGAGTTACGAGCAGTACTTC. Protein product: CASSLSQGSYEQYF.

This clonotype occurred once. V usage is TRBV11-2 and J usage is TRBJ2-3; D gene unclear. V lost 6 bases and J lost 9, with 22 bases in between. The germline gives CDR1 SGHAT, CDR2 FQNNGV. The CDR3 spans 15 residues. The CDR3 nucleotides are TGTGCCAGCAGTCCCGGTTGGCTGGGAAGTGAGACGCAGTATTTT. It encodes CASSPGWLGSETQYF.